The 20 T cell receptor beta chains below all came from one sample that was sequenced in a study of shared T cell receptors in the human thymus. Generated by immunoSEQ multiplex PCR, the TCRdb table keeps only in-frame clones and is missing some. Altogether more than 550,000 clones are present, approximately 85% being singletons, with the ten largest covering around 0.0094%. This sample also appeared in a second study, on human thymus T cells.

Sequencing was performed on thymocytes. These receptors all come from a girl in the first two years of life with a congenital heart defect.

The rearrangement links TRBV6-5 to TRBJ1-1, with 7 bases aligning to TRBD1. Unmatched junction bases numbered 6, after V lost 2 bases and J lost 0 bases. CDR1 MNHEY and CDR2 SVGAGI come from the germline V gene. The CDR3 loop spans 16 amino acids. For the CDR3, the DNA is TGTGCCAGCAGTTACCGACAGGGCCGCATGAACACTGAAGCTTTCTTT. This translates into CASSYRQGRMNTEAFF.

This sequence joins TRBV6-5 and TRBJ2-7; tentatively, D is TRBD2 (6 bases). Germline V gene lookup returns CDR1 MNHEY and CDR2 SVGAGI. The CDR3 extends over 16 amino acids. With 0 bases removed from V and 0 bases from J, the gap between germline ends came to 12 bases. The CDR3 spells CASSYSCGTSSYEQYF. The CDR3 region has the DNA TGTGCCAGCAGTTACTCGTGCGGGACCAGCTCCTACGAGCAGTACTTC.

The rearrangement uses TRBV4-3 and TRBJ1-1, with 9 bases aligning to TRBD1. This CDR3 has 14 residues. Losses at the gene ends were 6 bases for V and 5 bases for J; bases not matched to a gene: 7. From germline, CDR1 is LGHNA and CDR2 YSLEER. The CDR3 DNA reads as TGCGCCAGCAGTCCCGGGACAGGGACGACTGAAGCTTTCTTT. Protein sequence: CASSPGTGTTEAFF.

The chain has TRBV5-1 and TRBJ1-2, with TRBD1 matching over 8 bases. V dropped 3 bases and J dropped 8; count of bases not matched to a gene: 6. The V gene's germline CDR1 is SGHRS and CDR2 YFSETQ. CDR3 length: 13 residues. The CDR3 protein is CASSSDRVYGYTF. Here the CDR3 DNA reads TGCGCCAGCAGCTCGGACAGGGTGTACGGCTACACCTTC.

This clone occurred a few times. This chain links TRBV11-3 with TRBJ1-3; 7 nucleotides align to TRBD1. CDR1 and CDR2 (germline): SGHNT, YENEEA. V gave up 5 bases and J gave up 3 bases; unmatched junction bases: 16. CDR3 length: 18 residues. CDR3 sequence (DNA): TGTGCCAGCAGCCTAACGACAGGGTGTATGCCACTTGGAAACACCATATATTTT. Protein sequence: CASSLTTGCMPLGNTIYF.

This sequence joins TRBV5-4 and TRBJ1-2; 7 bases fit TRBD1. Germline V gene data show CDR1 as SGHNT and CDR2 as YYREEE (reference sequence). This CDR3 region has 12 residues. After removal of 9 bases from V and 8 bases from J, the junction contained 10 bases not matched to a gene. CDR3: CANGQAESGYTF. CDR3 coding DNA: TGTGCCAACGGACAGGCGGAGAGCGGCTACACCTTC.

In this sample, this clone turned up once. J is TRBJ1-5 and V is TRBV6-1; D unresolved. Germline-derived CDR1 and CDR2 are MNHNS and SASEGT. Trimming stripped 2 bases from V and 2 bases from J, with 7 bases between. The CDR3 contains 14 residues. CDR3 sequence (DNA): TGTGCCAGCAGTGAATGGGAGGGCAATCAGCCCCAGCATTTT. The encoded protein is CASSEWEGNQPQHF.

The V and J genes are TRBV15 and TRBJ2-3, with 8 nucleotides matching TRBD2. With 2 bases clipped from V and 2 bases from J, the junction kept 9 bases outside the gene matches. The CDR3 has 17 residues. CDR1 is LNHNV, CDR2 YYDKDF, per germline (reference sequence). CDR3 nucleotides: TGTGCCACCAGCAGATCCCCCCCGGGGGGGACCACAGATACGCAGTATTTT. As protein: CATSRSPPGGTTDTQYF.

The chain employs TRBV4-1 and TRBJ2-3; possibly TRBD2 for D (6 bases). Trimming removed 0 bases from V and 0 bases from J, with 19 bases in between. The CDR3 length is 19 residues. Per germline, CDR1 MGHRA and CDR2 YSYEKL. The CDR3: CASSQDQNDVAGSTDTQYF. The CDR3 DNA reads TGCGCCAGCAGCCAAGATCAAAACGATGTGGCGGGAAGCACAGATACGCAGTATTTT.

This clone showed up just a few times. The V call is TRBV5-1, the J call TRBJ1-1, with D hard to call. CDR3 length equals 11 residues. V was cut by 6 bases and J by 8 bases, with 11 bases left in between. In germline, CDR1 is SGHRS, CDR2 YFSETQ. The CDR3 coding sequence is TGCGCCAGCATCCTGGCAGGAGAAGCTTTCTTT. Residues: CASILAGEAFF.

CDR3 coding DNA: TGTGCCATCAGTGGAGGTAGCAATCAGCCCCAGCATTTT. Protein: CAISGGSNQPQHF. The rearrangement uses TRBV10-3 and TRBJ1-5; D remains unclear. Germline V gene lookup returns CDR1 ENHRY and CDR2 SYGVKD. Trimming shortened V by 4 bases and J by 0 bases, and 4 bases separated the two germline ends. The CDR3 is 13 amino acids.

CDR3 bases: TGTGCCACCAGCAGAGATCGGGACAGGGTCACCGGGGAGCTGTTTTTT. It is translated as CATSRDRDRVTGELFF. The V call is TRBV15, the J call TRBJ2-2, with TRBD1 matching over 9 bases. Germline CDR1 is LNHNV and CDR2 is YYDKDF (reference sequence). The ends lost 0 bases at V and 4 bases at J; junction bases unmatched: 3. The CDR3 is 16 amino acids.

V usage is TRBV5-4 and J usage is TRBJ1-3; 7 nucleotides line up with TRBD1. CDR3 length equals 14 residues. V was clipped by 4 bases and J by 0 bases; unmatched bases: 1. Per the germline V gene, CDR1 is SGHNT and CDR2 is YYREEE (reference sequence). In DNA, the CDR3 is TGTGCCAGCAGCCGACAGGGCTCTGGAAACACCATATATTTT. Encoded protein: CASSRQGSGNTIYF.

The J gene is TRBJ1-1, the V gene TRBV6-1; TRBD1 matches at 7 bases. The CDR3 loop spans 14 amino acids. J lost 0 bases, V lost 3 bases, and 1 base had no gene match. Germline CDR1 and CDR2: MNHNS and SASEGT. The CDR3: CASSEGQLNTEAFF. CDR3 nucleotide sequence: TGTGCCAGCAGTGAGGGACAGCTGAACACTGAAGCTTTCTTT.

The V gene is TRBV5-1, the J gene TRBJ2-5, with 10 bases aligning to TRBD2. CDR3 size: 14 residues. The germline CDR1 and CDR2 sequences are SGHRS and YFSETQ. J was trimmed by 4 bases and V by 4 bases; bases with no gene match: 4. CDR3 nucleotides: TGCGCCAGCAGCCTCGGACTAGCGGCAGAGACCCAGTACTTC. This translates into CASSLGLAAETQYF.

This clone has a single count. The V gene is TRBV5-1, the J gene TRBJ2-3; a possible D gene is TRBD2 (7 bases). This CDR3 comprises 16 residues. The V and J ends lost 4 bases and 8 bases respectively, with 23 bases between them. Germline CDR1 and CDR2: SGHRS and YFSETQ. The CDR3 loop is CASSPNRDAGGGTQYF. CDR3 sequence (DNA): TGCGCCAGCAGCCCTAACAGGGATGCCGGCGGGGGTACGCAGTATTTT.

The rearrangement uses TRBV5-6 and TRBJ1-2; no clear D gene. V was clipped by 2 bases and J by 7 bases, with 18 bases between them. The CDR3 is 15 amino acids. Germline V lookup: CDR1 SGHDT, CDR2 YYEEEE. The CDR3 is CASSLFSLPGGGYTF. The CDR3 DNA is TGTGCCAGCAGCTTATTTTCTCTCCCAGGAGGTGGCTACACCTTC.

V usage is TRBV7-9 and J usage is TRBJ1-1; D gene ambiguous. The V end lost 4 bases, the J end lost 0 bases, and 15 bases lay between the germline ends. The CDR3 sequence is 16 residues long. Germline assignment: CDR1 SEHNR and CDR2 FQNEAQ (reference sequence). The CDR3 DNA reads TGTGCCAGCAGCTCTCCTCTGGGCAGCATGAACACTGAAGCTTTCTTT. It is translated as CASSSPLGSMNTEAFF.

The chain carries TRBV5-1 and TRBJ1-2; the match to TRBD1 covers 9 bases. Germline V gene sequence: CDR1 SGHRS, CDR2 YFSETQ. V trimming: 4 bases; J trimming: 1 base; junction bases outside the gene matches: 2. CDR3 length: 14 amino acids. The CDR3 nucleotides are TGCGCCAGCAGCGGGACAGGGATTAACTATGGCTACACCTTC. Translated: CASSGTGINYGYTF.

The V and J genes are TRBV6-1 and TRBJ2-7; D gene uncertain. V gave up 3 bases and J gave up 12 bases, with 9 bases separating them. This CDR3 region has 10 residues. Per the germline V gene, CDR1 is MNHNS and CDR2 is SASEGT. The CDR3 sequence is CASSEHSWYF. CDR3 nucleotide sequence: TGTGCCAGCAGTGAGCACAGCTGGTACTTC.